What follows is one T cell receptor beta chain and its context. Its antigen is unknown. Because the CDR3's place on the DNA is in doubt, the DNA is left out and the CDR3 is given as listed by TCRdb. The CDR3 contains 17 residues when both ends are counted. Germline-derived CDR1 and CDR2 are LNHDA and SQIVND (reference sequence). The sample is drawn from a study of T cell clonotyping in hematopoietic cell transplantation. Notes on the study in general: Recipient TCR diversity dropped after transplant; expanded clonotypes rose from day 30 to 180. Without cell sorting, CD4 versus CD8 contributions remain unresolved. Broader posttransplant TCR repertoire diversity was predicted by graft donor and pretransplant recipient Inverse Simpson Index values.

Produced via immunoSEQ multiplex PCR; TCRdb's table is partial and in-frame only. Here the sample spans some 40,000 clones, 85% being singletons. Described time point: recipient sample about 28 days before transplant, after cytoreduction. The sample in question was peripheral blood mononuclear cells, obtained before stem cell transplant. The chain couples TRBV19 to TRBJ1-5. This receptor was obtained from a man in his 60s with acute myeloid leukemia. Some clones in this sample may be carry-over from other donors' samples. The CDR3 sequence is CASSIVFGAGGNQPQHF.